Listed here are 16 T cell receptor beta chains from one sample, sequenced in a study of spatial heterogeneity in lung cancer. Points from the study as a whole: For expanded intratumoral alpha and beta TCRs, counts tracked tumor mutation counts.

The antigens of these receptors remain unknown. The time point is: sample taken at primary tumor resection. TCRdb analysed the 5' RACE reads with MiXCR anew, one entry per CDR3 protein. The data show several hundred distinct CDR3 sequences, over 9.5% seen once. Sequencing was performed on lung tumor tissue, taken at surgery. The origin of the receptors is a female donor with early-stage non-small cell lung cancer.

Judged by abundance, this clonotype is medium-sized (0.01 to 0.1%). With the library built for alpha chains, this beta chain is off target and its frequency is not meaningful. This chain uses TRBV7-9 with TRBJ1-6; perhaps TRBD1 as D (6 bases). The germline V gene encodes CDR1 SEHNR and CDR2 FQNEAQ (reference sequence). Trimming took off 3 bases at V and 12 bases at J, with 12 bases between the two ends. The CDR3 runs to 13 residues. The CDR3 loop is CASSLTQGGPLHF. The CDR3 DNA reads TGTGCCAGCAGCTTGACACAGGGTGGACCCCTCCACTTT.

This clonotype is judged large. This beta chain is off target for a library built for alpha chains, so its abundance means little. This rearrangement joins TRBV7-2 to TRBJ2-1; the D gene is possibly TRBD1 (5 bases). The CDR3 loop spans 15 amino acids. V shed 7 bases and J shed 9 bases, with 22 bases lying between them. Germline CDR1 is SGHTA and CDR2 is FQGNSA. The CDR3 bases are TGTGCCAGCAACCCCTCGGTGGGCAGGGCCGGTGAGCAGTTCTTC. It codes for CASNPSVGRAGEQFF.

Details on this clonotype: With the library built for alpha chains, this beta chain is off target and its frequency is not meaningful. V is TRBV7-9 and J is TRBJ2-7, with 7 bases that match TRBD1. The CDR3 contains 14 residues. Germline CDR1 SEHNR, CDR2 FQNEAQ (reference sequence). V trimming: 5 bases; J trimming: 3 bases; junction bases outside the gene matches: 7. The CDR3 region is CASSGPTGDYEQYF. The CDR3 DNA sequence: TGTGCCAGCAGCGGACCCACAGGGGACTACGAGCAGTACTTC.

This clonotype is medium-sized (0.01 to 0.1%). This beta chain represents an off-target read in a library built for alpha chains; its size is of limited meaning. CDR3 in amino acids: CASSPPGTESSGNTIYF. In DNA form, the CDR3 reads TGTGCCAGCTCACCACCAGGGACGGAGAGCTCTGGAAACACCATATATTTT. The chain carries TRBV18 and TRBJ1-3; D is possibly TRBD1 (5 bases). Germline assignment: CDR1 KGHSH and CDR2 LQKENI. The CDR3 totals 17 residues. Trimming took 0 bases from V and 0 from J, leaving 12 bases between them.

This clonotype rates as large. This beta chain is an off-target read within a library intended for alpha chains, so its frequency means little. V is TRBV20-1 and J is TRBJ2-1, with a weak D call TRBD2 (6 bases). This CDR3 has 14 amino acids. Germline assignment: CDR1 DFQATT and CDR2 SNEGSKA (reference sequence). V lost 5 bases to trimming and J lost 10 bases, with 21 bases between them. The CDR3 DNA follows: TGCAGTGCTCCCAGACTAGGACCACCCTCCGAGCAGTTCTTC. Translated, it gives CSAPRLGPPSEQFF.

This clonotype is large (0.1 to 1%). This beta chain is an unintended read in a library built for alpha chains; its size means little. The J gene is TRBJ1-6, the V gene TRBV7-2; D might be TRBD1 (5 bases). The CDR3 consists of 16 residues. Germline-derived CDR1 and CDR2 are SGHTA and FQGNSA. The germline V and J ends were trimmed by 1 base and 7 bases, with 14 bases remaining between them. The CDR3, as DNA: TGTGCCAGCAGCTTAGGAGGGGCCCCAGTCAATTCACCCCTCCACTTT. It codes for CASSLGGAPVNSPLHF.

This clonotype is judged medium-sized. This beta chain slipped into a library made for alpha chains as a stray read, so its size is not meaningful. V and J are TRBV5-4 and TRBJ2-3; D unclear. Looked up from germline, CDR1 is SGHNT and CDR2 is YYREEE (reference sequence). Trimming removed 7 bases from V and 3 bases from J, with 12 bases in between. This CDR3 region has 13 residues. CDR3 in DNA: TGTGCCAGCGCGCGAGAAGGGACAGATACGCAGTATTTT. Protein sequence: CASAREGTDTQYF.

About this clonotype: Little can be read into the size of this beta chain, an off-target read in a library designed for alpha chains. The rearrangement links TRBV6-9 to TRBJ2-3, with D tentatively TRBD2 (6 bases). V dropped 10 bases and J dropped 4 bases, with 15 bases sitting between them. This CDR3 region has 13 residues. The germline CDR1 and CDR2 sequences are MNHGY and SVAAGI. CDR3 loop: CAIWRGSPDTQYF. CDR3 in DNA: TGTGCCATATGGCGGGGAAGCCCAGATACGCAGTATTTT.

This clonotype ranks as large (0.1 to 1%). A library made for alpha chains picked up this beta chain off target, so its size means little. V and J are TRBV19 and TRBJ2-1; D possibly corresponds to TRBD2 (7 bases). The V end was cut by 9 bases, the J end by 2 bases, with 17 bases between. The CDR3 sequence is 15 residues long. Germline assignment: CDR1 LNHDA and CDR2 SQIVND (reference sequence). The CDR3 coding sequence is TGTGCCAGCAGCCGAGAGGGGGGGACCTACAATGAGCAGTTCTTC. It codes for CASSREGGTYNEQFF.

This clonotype was detected a few times. This beta chain came through as a stray read in a library set up for alpha chains, and its size says little. The genes are TRBV11-3 and TRBJ2-1, with 12 bases lining up with TRBD2. Germline CDR1 is SGHNT and CDR2 is YENEEA. The CDR3 consists of 17 residues. V lost 4 bases and J lost 2; bases outside the gene matches: 6. The CDR3 DNA follows: TGTGCCAGCAGCTCCAGACTAGCGGGGGCGACCTACAATGAGCAGTTCTTC. Its protein product is CASSSRLAGATYNEQFF.

This clonotype is large within its sample. As an off-target read in a library built for alpha chains, this beta chain has a frequency of little significance. V and J are TRBV5-6 and TRBJ2-1; 9 bases match TRBD2. The CDR3 covers 14 residues. V gave up 0 bases and J gave up 8 bases; unmatched junction bases: 3. The germline gives CDR1 SGHDT, CDR2 YYEEEE. The CDR3 sequence is CASSLAQRGDEQFF. The CDR3 DNA is TGTGCCAGCAGCTTGGCTCAGCGGGGGGATGAGCAGTTCTTC.

In its sample, this clonotype ranks as large (0.1 to 1%). For a library built for alpha chains, this beta chain is a stray read; little rests on its size. The rearrangement joins TRBV20-1 to TRBJ2-3; TRBD1 matches 8 bases. Trimming took 5 bases from V and 3 from J; bases not matched to a gene: 4. The CDR3 extends over 13 amino acids. Germline CDR1 and CDR2: DFQATT and SNEGSKA (reference sequence). The CDR3 loop is CSAPDRGTDTQYF. CDR3 bases: TGCAGTGCTCCCGACAGGGGTACAGATACGCAGTATTTT.

This clonotype is judged medium-sized (0.01 to 0.1%). The library was designed around alpha chains, so this beta chain is a stray read whose abundance carries little weight. The chain uses TRBV3-2 and TRBJ2-7; whether TRBD2, the table's D call, matches the DNA was not checked. TRBV3-2 is classified as a pseudogene. The CDR3 consists of 19 residues. CDR3 sequence (DNA): TGTGCCAGCAGCCAAGGAGGGGAACTAGCGGGAGCCGTACCCTACGAGCAGTACTTC. The encoded protein is CASSQGGELAGAVPYEQYF.

This clonotype is labeled as medium-sized. A library made for alpha chains picked up this beta chain off target, so its size means little. The chain uses TRBV18 and TRBJ2-7; no clear D. Trimming shortened V by 2 bases and J by 2 bases, and 7 bases separated the two germline ends. The CDR3 is 13 residues long. CDR1 and CDR2 (germline): KGHSH, LQKENI. The CDR3 sequence is CASSPGQTYEQYF. CDR3 coding DNA: TGTGCCAGCTCACCAGGGCAGACCTACGAGCAGTACTTC.

About this clonotype: This beta chain is off target for a library built for alpha chains, so its abundance means little. The chain has TRBV12-3 or TRBV12-4 and TRBJ1-5; D call uncertain. Trimming left V 3 bases short and J 2 bases short, with 8 bases between. The CDR3 has 14 amino acids. Here the CDR3 DNA reads TGTGCCAGCAGTTTTAAGGGAGGCAATCAGCCCCAGCATTTT. Translating it yields CASSFKGGNQPQHF.

Regarding this clonotype: Since the library was made to target alpha chains, this beta chain is a stray read and its abundance is not meaningful. The chain employs TRBV5-1 and TRBJ2-5; D unclear. V lost 2 bases and J lost 2, with 7 bases in between. The CDR3 totals 13 residues. Per germline, CDR1 SGHRS and CDR2 YFSETQ. The CDR3 here is CASSFLGQETQYF. CDR3 in DNA: TGCGCCAGCAGCTTTCTGGGGCAAGAGACCCAGTACTTC. The full variable domain, rest sourced from reference TRBV5-1 and TRBJ2-5, is KAGVTQTPRYLIKTRGQQVTLSCSPISGHRSVSWYQQTPGQGLQFLFEYFSETQRNKGNFPGRFSGRQFSNSRSEMNVSTLELGDSALYLCASSFLGQETQYFGPGTRLLVL.